The clone carrying this T cell receptor beta chain was counted ten times or more. Being off target in a library aimed at alpha chains, this beta chain has a size of little meaning. The CDR3 has 13 residues. V was trimmed by 5 bases and J by 8 bases, leaving 12 bases between them. The time point was: sample taken at primary tumor resection. Unsorted samples of tumor, nontumor lung or frozen PBMC had their whole RNA sequenced. The donors were 72 patients with non-small cell lung cancer that was early-stage and untreated. The data originate from a study of spatial heterogeneity in lung cancer. TCRdb itself ran the 5' RACE reads through MiXCR, one entry per CDR3 protein. The sample has more than 9,500 distinct CDR3 sequences, roughly 6.2% seen once; the top ten hold about 9.3%.

V and J are TRBV12-3 or TRBV12-4 and TRBJ1-4; no clear D. This TCR came from a male donor with early-stage non-small cell lung cancer. Sequencing used normal lung tissue next to the tumor, obtained at surgery. CDR3 sequence (DNA): TGTGCCAGCAGTCCCGCGGGGTTGGAAAAACTGTTTTTT. This encodes CASSPAGLEKLFF.